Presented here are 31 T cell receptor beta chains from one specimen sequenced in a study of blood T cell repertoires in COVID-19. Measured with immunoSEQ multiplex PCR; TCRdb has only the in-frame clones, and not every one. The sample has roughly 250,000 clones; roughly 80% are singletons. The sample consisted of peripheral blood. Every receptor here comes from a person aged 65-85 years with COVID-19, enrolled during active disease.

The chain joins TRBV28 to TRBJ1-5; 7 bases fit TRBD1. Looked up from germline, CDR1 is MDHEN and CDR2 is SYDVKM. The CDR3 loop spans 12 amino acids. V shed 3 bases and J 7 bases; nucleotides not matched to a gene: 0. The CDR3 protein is CASSLGQQPQHF. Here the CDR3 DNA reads TGTGCCAGCAGTTTGGGACAGCAGCCCCAGCATTTT.

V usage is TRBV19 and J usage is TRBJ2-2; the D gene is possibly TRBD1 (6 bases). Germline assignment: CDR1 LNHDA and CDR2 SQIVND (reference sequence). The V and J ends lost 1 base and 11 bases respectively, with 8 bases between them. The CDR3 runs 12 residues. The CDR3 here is CASSIAGTELFF. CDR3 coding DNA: TGTGCCAGTAGTATAGCGGGGACAGAGCTGTTTTTT.

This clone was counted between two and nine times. The CDR3 loop reads CAWSVPGLSTEAFF. The CDR3 DNA reads TGTGCCTGGAGTGTACCAGGGTTGAGCACTGAAGCTTTCTTT. The gene calls are TRBV30 and TRBJ1-1; D might be TRBD1 (5 bases). Germline assignment: CDR1 GTSNPN and CDR2 SVGIG (reference sequence). There are 14 residues in the CDR3. Deletions cut 0 bases from V and 4 bases from J, with 12 bases between.

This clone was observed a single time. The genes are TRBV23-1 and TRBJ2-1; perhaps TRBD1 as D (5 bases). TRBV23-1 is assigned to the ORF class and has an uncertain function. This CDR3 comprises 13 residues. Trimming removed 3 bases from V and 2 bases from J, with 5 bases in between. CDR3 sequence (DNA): TGCGCCAGCAGTCAGGACACCTACAATGAGCAGTTCTTC. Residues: CASSQDTYNEQFF.

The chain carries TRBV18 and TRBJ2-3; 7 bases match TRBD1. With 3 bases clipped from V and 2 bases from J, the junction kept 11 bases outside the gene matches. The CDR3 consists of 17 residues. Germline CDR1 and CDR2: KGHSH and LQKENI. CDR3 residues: CASSPTISGGPTDTQYF. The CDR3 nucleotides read TGTGCCAGCTCACCTACGATCTCAGGGGGTCCCACAGATACGCAGTATTTT.

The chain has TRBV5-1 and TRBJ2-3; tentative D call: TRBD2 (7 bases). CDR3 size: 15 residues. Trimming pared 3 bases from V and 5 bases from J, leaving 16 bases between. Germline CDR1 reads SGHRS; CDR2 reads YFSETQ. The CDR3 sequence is CASSSWWGGLDTQYF. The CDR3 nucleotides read TGCGCCAGCAGCTCATGGTGGGGGGGCCTAGATACGCAGTATTTT.

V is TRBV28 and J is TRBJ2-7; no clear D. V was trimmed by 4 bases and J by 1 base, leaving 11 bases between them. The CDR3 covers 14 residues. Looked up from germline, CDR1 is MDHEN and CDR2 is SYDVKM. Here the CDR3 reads CASSSYRHSYEQYF. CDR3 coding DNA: TGTGCCAGCAGTTCATATAGACATTCCTACGAGCAGTACTTC.

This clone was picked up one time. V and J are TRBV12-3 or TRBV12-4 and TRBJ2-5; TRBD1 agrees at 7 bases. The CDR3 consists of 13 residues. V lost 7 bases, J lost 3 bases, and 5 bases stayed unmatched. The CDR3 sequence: CASTPTGKETQYF. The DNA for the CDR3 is TGTGCCAGCACCCCGACAGGGAAAGAGACCCAGTACTTC.

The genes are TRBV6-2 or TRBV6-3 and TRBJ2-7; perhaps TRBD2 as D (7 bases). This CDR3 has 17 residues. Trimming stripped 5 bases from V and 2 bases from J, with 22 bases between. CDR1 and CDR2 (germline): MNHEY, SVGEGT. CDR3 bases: TGTGCCAGCAGTATCCATTTGTGGGGGGGGCTACCCTACGAGCAGTACTTC. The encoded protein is CASSIHLWGGLPYEQYF.

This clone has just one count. The CDR3 DNA reads as TGTGCCAGCAAAGTCCGGGACAGGGGCCTCAACGAGCAGTACTTC. Amino acids: CASKVRDRGLNEQYF. The chain is built from TRBV6-6 and TRBJ2-7; 10 nucleotides line up with TRBD1. CDR1 is MNHNY and CDR2 is SVGAGI in the germline V gene (reference sequence). The length of the CDR3 is 15 residues. V shed 7 bases and J 5 bases; nucleotides not matched to a gene: 11.

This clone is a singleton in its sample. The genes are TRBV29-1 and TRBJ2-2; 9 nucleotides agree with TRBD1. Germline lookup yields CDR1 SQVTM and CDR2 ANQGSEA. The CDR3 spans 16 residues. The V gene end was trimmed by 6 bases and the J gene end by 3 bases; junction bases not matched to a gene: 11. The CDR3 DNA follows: TGCAGCGTCGACTCCGGATGGACAGGGGACACCGGGGAGCTGTTTTTT. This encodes CSVDSGWTGDTGELFF.

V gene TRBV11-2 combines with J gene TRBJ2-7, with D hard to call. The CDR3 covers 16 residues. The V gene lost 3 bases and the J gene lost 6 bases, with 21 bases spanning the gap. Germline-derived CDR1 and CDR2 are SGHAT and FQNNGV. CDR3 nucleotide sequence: TGTGCCAGCAGCTTTGCCCAGGTGGTTCGTCAAGGCGAGCAGTACTTC. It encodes CASSFAQVVRQGEQYF.

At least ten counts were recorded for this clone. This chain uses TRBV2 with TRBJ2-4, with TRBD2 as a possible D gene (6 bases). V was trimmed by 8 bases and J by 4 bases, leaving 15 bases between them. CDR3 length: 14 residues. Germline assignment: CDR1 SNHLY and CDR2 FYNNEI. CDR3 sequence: CASGVADTKNIQYF. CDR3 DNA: TGTGCCAGCGGGGTAGCGGATACTAAAAACATTCAGTACTTC. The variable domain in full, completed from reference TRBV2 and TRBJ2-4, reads EPEVTQTPSHQVTQMGQEVILRCVPISNHLYFYWYRQILGQKVEFLVSFYNNEISEKSEIFDDQFSVERPDGSNFTLKIRSTKLEDSAMYFCASGVADTKNIQYFGAGTRLSVL.

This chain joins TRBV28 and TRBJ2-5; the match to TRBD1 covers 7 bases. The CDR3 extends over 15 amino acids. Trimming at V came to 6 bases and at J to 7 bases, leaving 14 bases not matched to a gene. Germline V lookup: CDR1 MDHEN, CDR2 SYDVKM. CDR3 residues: CASRSGTVGWGTQYF. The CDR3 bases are TGTGCCAGCAGATCCGGGACAGTGGGATGGGGGACCCAGTACTTC.

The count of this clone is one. In DNA form, the CDR3 reads TGTGCCACGAATCCGGGACAGGGAATCAATCAGCCCCAGCATTTT. This gives the protein CATNPGQGINQPQHF. V is TRBV19 and J is TRBJ1-5; 9 nucleotides align to TRBD1. Germline trimming cut 10 bases from V and 3 bases from J; bases unmatched to any gene: 10. The germline V gene encodes CDR1 LNHDA and CDR2 SQIVND (reference sequence). The CDR3 contains 15 residues.

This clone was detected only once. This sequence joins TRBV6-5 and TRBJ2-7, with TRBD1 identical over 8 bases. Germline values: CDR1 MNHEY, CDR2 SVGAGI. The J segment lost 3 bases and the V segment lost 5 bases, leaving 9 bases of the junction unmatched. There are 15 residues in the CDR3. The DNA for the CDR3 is TGTGCCAGCAGTCAACCGGGACAGGCCCACTACGAGCAGTACTTC. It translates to CASSQPGQAHYEQYF.

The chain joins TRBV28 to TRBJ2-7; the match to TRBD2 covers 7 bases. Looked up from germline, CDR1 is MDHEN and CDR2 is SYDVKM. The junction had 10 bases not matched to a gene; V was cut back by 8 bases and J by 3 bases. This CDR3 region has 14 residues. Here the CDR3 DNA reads TGTGCCAGCCGATCGAGCGGGACCAACTACGAGCAGTACTTC. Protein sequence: CASRSSGTNYEQYF.

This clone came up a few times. Here the CDR3 reads CASGRVGTGGNSPLHF. CDR3 bases: TGTGCCAGCGGCAGGGTGGGGACAGGGGGTAATTCACCCCTCCACTTT. V usage is TRBV19 and J usage is TRBJ1-6; 11 bases line up with TRBD1. J was trimmed by 6 bases and V by 9 bases; bases with no gene match: 10. The CDR3 spans 16 residues. CDR1 LNHDA and CDR2 SQIVND come from the germline V gene (reference sequence).

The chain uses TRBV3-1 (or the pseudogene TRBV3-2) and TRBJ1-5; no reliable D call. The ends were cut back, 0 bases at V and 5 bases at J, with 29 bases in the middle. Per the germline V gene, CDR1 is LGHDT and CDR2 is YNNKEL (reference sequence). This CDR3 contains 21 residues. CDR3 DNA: TGTGCCAGCAGCCAAGAATTAGTCAGCGGAGGGTTAGGAGGTGGCGATCAGCCCCAGCATTTT. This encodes CASSQELVSGGLGGGDQPQHF.

The CDR3, as DNA: TGTGCCAGCAGTTACGGCAATTCACCCCTCCACTTT. Translation gives CASSYGNSPLHF. This chain uses TRBV6-5 with TRBJ1-6; D not certain. The CDR3 is 12 residues long. With 2 bases removed from V and 7 bases from J, the gap between germline ends came to 3 bases. Germline CDR1 reads MNHEY; CDR2 reads SVGAGI.

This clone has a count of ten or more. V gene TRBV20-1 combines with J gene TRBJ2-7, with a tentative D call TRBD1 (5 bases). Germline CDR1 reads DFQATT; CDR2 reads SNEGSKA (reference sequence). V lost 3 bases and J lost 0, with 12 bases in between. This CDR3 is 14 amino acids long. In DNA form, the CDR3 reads TGCAGTGCTAGTGTTCAGGGTAACTCCTACGAGCAGTACTTC. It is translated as CSASVQGNSYEQYF.

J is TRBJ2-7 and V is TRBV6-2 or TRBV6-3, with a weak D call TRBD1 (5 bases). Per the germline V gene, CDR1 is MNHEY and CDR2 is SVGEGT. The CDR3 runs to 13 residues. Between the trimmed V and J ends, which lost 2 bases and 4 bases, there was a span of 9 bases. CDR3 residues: CASSYAGLYEQYF. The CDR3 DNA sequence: TGTGCCAGCAGTTACGCAGGGTTGTACGAGCAGTACTTC.

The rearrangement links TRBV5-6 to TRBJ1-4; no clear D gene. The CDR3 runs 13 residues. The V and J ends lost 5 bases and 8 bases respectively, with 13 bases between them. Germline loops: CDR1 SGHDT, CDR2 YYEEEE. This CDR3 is CASRNRGREKLFF. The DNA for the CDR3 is TGTGCCAGCAGAAATCGGGGTCGGGAAAAACTGTTTTTT.

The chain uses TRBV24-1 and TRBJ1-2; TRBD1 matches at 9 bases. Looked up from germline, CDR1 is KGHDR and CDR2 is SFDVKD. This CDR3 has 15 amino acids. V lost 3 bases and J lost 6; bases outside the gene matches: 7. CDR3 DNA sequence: TGTGCCACCAGTGATCCGGGGGACAGGGCGAATGGCTACACCTTC. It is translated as CATSDPGDRANGYTF.

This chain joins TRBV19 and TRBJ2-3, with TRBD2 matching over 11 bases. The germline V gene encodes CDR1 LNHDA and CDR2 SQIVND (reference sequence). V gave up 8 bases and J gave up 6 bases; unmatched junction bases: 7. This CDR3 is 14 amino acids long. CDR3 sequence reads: CASGSGRAADTQYF. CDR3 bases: TGTGCCAGTGGTAGCGGGAGGGCCGCGGATACGCAGTATTTT.

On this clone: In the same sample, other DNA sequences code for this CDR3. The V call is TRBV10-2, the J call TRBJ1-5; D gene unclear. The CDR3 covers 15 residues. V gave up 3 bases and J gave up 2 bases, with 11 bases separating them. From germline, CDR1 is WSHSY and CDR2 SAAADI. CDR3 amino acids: CASSESGHRNQPQHF. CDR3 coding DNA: TGCGCCAGCAGTGAATCTGGGCATCGCAATCAGCCCCAGCATTTT.

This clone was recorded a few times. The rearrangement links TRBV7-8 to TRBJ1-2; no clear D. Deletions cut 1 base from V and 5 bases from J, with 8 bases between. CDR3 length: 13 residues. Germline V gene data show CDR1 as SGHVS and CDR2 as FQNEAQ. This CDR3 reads CASSLGPGYGYTF. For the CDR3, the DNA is TGTGCCAGCAGCTTAGGTCCGGGTTATGGCTACACCTTC.

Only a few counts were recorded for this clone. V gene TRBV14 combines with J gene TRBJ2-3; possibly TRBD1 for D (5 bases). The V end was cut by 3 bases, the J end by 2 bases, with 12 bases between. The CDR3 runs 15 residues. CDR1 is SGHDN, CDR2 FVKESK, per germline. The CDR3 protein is CASSQSTGTTDTQYF. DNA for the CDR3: TGTGCCAGCAGCCAGTCCACAGGAACCACAGATACGCAGTATTTT.

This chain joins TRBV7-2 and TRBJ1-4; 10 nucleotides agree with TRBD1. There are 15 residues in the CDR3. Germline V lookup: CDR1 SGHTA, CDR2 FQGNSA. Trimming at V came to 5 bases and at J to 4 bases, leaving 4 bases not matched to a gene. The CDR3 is CASSQDRGVNEKLFF. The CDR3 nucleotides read TGTGCCAGCAGCCAGGACAGGGGGGTTAATGAAAAACTGTTTTTT.

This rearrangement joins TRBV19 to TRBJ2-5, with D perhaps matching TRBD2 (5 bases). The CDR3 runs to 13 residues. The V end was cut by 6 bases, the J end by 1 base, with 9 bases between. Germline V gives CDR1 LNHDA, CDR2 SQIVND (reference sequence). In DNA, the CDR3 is TGTGCCAGTAGAGTTGGAGGCCAAGAGACCCAGTACTTC. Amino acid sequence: CASRVGGQETQYF.

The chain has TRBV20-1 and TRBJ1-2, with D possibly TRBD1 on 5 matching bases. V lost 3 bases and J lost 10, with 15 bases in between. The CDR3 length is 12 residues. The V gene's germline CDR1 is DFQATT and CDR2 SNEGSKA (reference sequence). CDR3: CSASPFQGPYTF. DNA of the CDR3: TGCAGTGCTAGTCCGTTCCAGGGTCCCTACACCTTC.